This T cell receptor beta chain was recorded in a study of shared clonotypes between healthy human individuals. Generated by immunoSEQ multiplex PCR, the TCRdb table keeps only in-frame clones and is missing some. The repertoire has approximately 1.1 million clones, more than 75% of them found once; the top ten carry under 0.65%. This clone was detected ten times or more. Looked up from germline, CDR1 is SNHLY and CDR2 is FYNNEI. This CDR3 has 14 amino acids. With V trimmed by 6 bases and J by 6 bases, 6 bases remained unmatched. This TCR derives from a man aged 18 to 29 in good health. Some clones in this sample may be carry-over from other donors' samples. The specimen was memory CD4+ T cells from PBMCs. Documented subset: CD45RA-negative fraction. The chain combines TRBV2 with TRBJ1-5; 9 bases are shared with TRBD1. The DNA of the CDR3 is TGTGCCAGCAGCGGGACAGGGAATACTCAGCCCCAGCATTTT. Translation: CASSGTGNTQPQHF.